This T cell receptor (beta chain) appears in the sequencing data of a study of regulatory T cells in long-lasting Graves disease. CDR1 DFQATT and CDR2 SNEGSKA come from the germline V gene (reference sequence). CDR3 length: 13 amino acids. Time point here: newly diagnosed GD, antithyroid drugs for less than 3 months. With RNA extracted from PBMCs as input, the TCR library was made. Regarding this clonotype: At one end, the junction sequence differs from germline, possibly due to a read error.

Arm-PCR of CDR3 regions with iRepertoire HTBI primers generated TCR beta libraries. TCRdb re-derived calls from the multiplex PCR reads in MiXCR, one entry per CDR3 protein. The table includes about 620,000 distinct CDR3 sequences, around 15% detected once. This sample also belongs to another study, concerning T cells in Graves' hyperthyroidism and ophthalmopathy.

The source material was peripheral blood mononuclear cells (PBMCs), sampled at new diagnosis, from a patient treated with antithyroid drugs. This rearrangement joins TRBV20-1 to TRBJ2-2, with D unresolved. The TCR comes from a woman between 25 and 40 years old with Graves disease. The CDR3 here is CGARGGASGELFF. The CDR3 nucleotides are TGCGGTGCTAGAGGCGGAGCTAGCGGGGAGCTGTTTTTT.